Listed below are T cell receptor beta chains from one sample, sequenced in a study of PD-1 blockade in classical Hodgkin lymphoma. Generated by immunoSEQ multiplex PCR, the TCRdb table keeps only in-frame clones and is missing some. This table holds about 15,000 clones, 84% found once. The sequenced sample was peripheral blood mononuclear cells (PBMCs), obtained at baseline. These receptors came from a human donor with classical Hodgkin lymphoma. Both conserved end residues are part of each CDR3. The D gene is left open where the match is weak. Some rows have no size entry. The others give once, few or many, or a class for an expanded clone.

j_call | v_call | clone_size | d_call | cdr3_length | cdr3_aa | cdr3_nt
TRBJ2-1 | TRBV19 | NA | TRBD2 | 15 | CASSRSGSQYNEQFF | TGTGCCAGTAGTAGGAGCGGGAGTCAATACAATGAGCAGTTCTTC
TRBJ1-4 | TRBV6-5 | few | NA | 14 | CASSYGGGSGKLFF | TGTGCCAGCAGTTACGGAGGGGGATCTGGAAAACTGTTTTTT
TRBJ1-2 | TRBV10-3 | few | NA | 16 | CAISESFLRRNYGYTF | TGTGCCATCAGTGAGTCGTTCCTACGCCGAAACTATGGCTACACCTTC
TRBJ1-1 | TRBV5-4 | few | NA | 14 | CASSLAVGNTEAFF | TGTGCCAGCAGCTTGGCTGTGGGGAACACTGAAGCTTTCTTT
TRBJ2-3 | TRBV9 | NA | TRBD1 | 19 | CASSLTYIPDRASTDTQYF | TGTGCCAGCAGCCTTACGTATATTCCGGACAGGGCTAGCACAGATACGCAGTATTTT
TRBJ2-7 | TRBV7-9 | NA | NA | 16 | CASSLVVWGRVLEQYF | TGTGCCAGCAGCTTAGTAGTCTGGGGCAGGGTGCTCGAGCAGTACTTC
TRBJ1-2 | TRBV28 | NA | NA | 12 | CASSFRGLGYTF | TGTGCCAGCAGTTTCCGCGGCCTAGGCTACACCTTC
TRBJ1-2 | TRBV6-1 | NA | TRBD1 | 15 | CASSEGTGGGYGYTF | TGTGCCAGCAGTGAAGGGACAGGGGGCGGCTATGGCTACACCTTC
TRBJ1-1 | TRBV18 | NA | NA | 13 | CASSPQRDTEAFF | TGTGCCAGCTCACCACAGAGGGATACTGAAGCTTTCTTT
TRBJ1-5 | TRBV4-1 | NA | TRBD1 | 15 | CASSQDRTGEGPQHF | TGCGCCAGCAGCCAAGATCGGACAGGCGAAGGGCCCCAGCATTTT
TRBJ2-5 | TRBV9 | NA | TRBD2 | 16 | CASSVVSSGGGETQYF | TGTGCCAGCAGCGTAGTCTCTAGCGGGGGGGGCGAGACCCAGTACTTC
TRBJ2-5 | TRBV18 | NA | NA | 14 | CASSAADISGTQYF | TGTGCCAGCTCCGCCGCAGACATTTCCGGGACCCAGTACTTC
TRBJ2-1 | TRBV7-6 | NA | NA | 13 | CASSPTNGNEQFF | TGTGCCAGCAGCCCGACTAATGGCAATGAGCAGTTCTTC
TRBJ2-5 | TRBV29-1 | NA | TRBD1 | 13 | CSANRGLRETQYF | TGCAGCGCCAACAGGGGTCTAAGGGAGACCCAGTACTTC
TRBJ2-3 | TRBV15 | NA | NA | 16 | CATSRGGAPSTDTQYF | TGTGCCACCAGCAGAGGAGGGGCCCCTTCCACAGATACGCAGTATTTT
TRBJ2-5 | TRBV6-1 | NA | NA | 12 | CASSEQQETQYF | TGTGCCAGCAGTGAACAGCAAGAGACCCAGTACTTC
TRBJ2-1 | TRBV11-2 | NA | TRBD2 | 15 | CAPKGLAGGPHEQFF | TGTGCCCCCAAGGGACTAGCGGGAGGGCCCCATGAGCAGTTCTTC
TRBJ1-6 | TRBV14 | NA | NA | 14 | CASSQGRGGSPLHF | TGTGCCAGCAGCCAAGGACGGGGCGGTTCACCCCTCCACTTT